These 28 T cell receptor beta chains were all obtained from the same sample, sequenced in a study of blood T cell repertoires in COVID-19. Libraries were prepared by immunoSEQ multiplex PCR; TCRdb keeps only in-frame clonotypes and omits some of them. The sample records over 200,000 clones, about 90% being singletons. The sample comprised peripheral blood. The receptors were sampled from a woman aged 55-70 years with acute or convalescent COVID-19.

The chain carries TRBV28 and TRBJ2-2; 10 nucleotides line up with TRBD1. Germline CDR1 is MDHEN and CDR2 is SYDVKM. The CDR3 runs 17 residues. V shed 3 bases, J shed 11 bases, and the junction held 15 bases outside the gene matches. The DNA of the CDR3 is TGTGCCAGCAGTTTTCGATCCGGGACAGGGGCGTTTAAAGAGCTGTTTTTT. This gives the protein CASSFRSGTGAFKELFF.

Only a few counts were recorded for this clone. This sample includes further DNA sequences coding for the same CDR3. This chain uses TRBV7-2 with TRBJ1-5; the D is unclear. CDR3 length: 13 residues. V was cut by 4 bases and J by 6 bases, with 10 bases left in between. Germline V gene lookup returns CDR1 SGHTA and CDR2 FQGNSA. CDR3 protein: CASSSGVGQPQHF. CDR3 DNA sequence: TGTGCCAGCAGCTCCGGGGTTGGTCAGCCCCAGCATTTT.

This clone was recorded once. The chain recombines TRBV7-9 with TRBJ1-2; no definite D call. V lost 2 bases and J lost 4, with 8 bases in between. CDR3 length: 13 residues. Germline assignment: CDR1 SEHNR and CDR2 FQNEAQ (reference sequence). CDR3 coding DNA: TGTGCCAGCAGCTTAACAGATTCCTATGGCTACACCTTC. Translated: CASSLTDSYGYTF.

The genes are TRBV28 and TRBJ1-3, with D perhaps TRBD1 (5 bases). V was clipped by 2 bases and J by 2 bases, with 7 bases between them. Germline CDR1 reads MDHEN; CDR2 reads SYDVKM. The CDR3 consists of 14 residues. CDR3 residues: CASSLPGAGNTIYF. CDR3 in DNA: TGTGCCAGCAGTTTACCGGGGGCTGGAAACACCATATATTTT.

V usage is TRBV18 and J usage is TRBJ1-6; 9 nucleotides match TRBD1. The germline V gene encodes CDR1 KGHSH and CDR2 LQKENI. Losses at the gene ends were 5 bases for V and 9 bases for J; bases not matched to a gene: 8. The CDR3 is 15 amino acids. This chain's CDR3 is CASSLMDRGPSPLHF. The CDR3 DNA follows: TGTGCCAGCTCATTAATGGACAGGGGACCTTCACCCCTCCACTTT.

The chain is built from TRBV3-1 (or the pseudogene TRBV3-2) and TRBJ2-3; TRBD2 aligns across 10 bases. V shed 3 bases and J 4 bases; nucleotides not matched to a gene: 10. The CDR3 is made up of 17 amino acids. Looked up from germline, CDR1 is LGHDT and CDR2 is YNNKEL (reference sequence). The CDR3 DNA is TGTGCCAGCAGCCAGAGGCTCCTAGCGGGGGCCTCAGATACGCAGTATTTT. Translating it yields CASSQRLLAGASDTQYF.

The chain combines TRBV28 with TRBJ1-6; TRBD1 agrees at 8 bases. This CDR3 is 14 amino acids long. J gave up 8 bases and V 6 bases, and 6 bases lay outside the gene matches. Germline V gene data show CDR1 as MDHEN and CDR2 as SYDVKM. The CDR3 loop is CASRPTGGHSPLHF. The CDR3 DNA reads TGTGCCAGCAGACCTACAGGGGGGCATTCACCCCTCCACTTT.

The V and J genes are TRBV18 and TRBJ1-1, with TRBD1 matching 9 bases. The CDR3 consists of 17 residues. CDR1 and CDR2 from the germline V gene are KGHSH and LQKENI. V was pared by 0 bases and J by 1 base, with 6 bases of the junction left unmatched. DNA of the CDR3: TGTGCCAGCTCACCACCCGGGACAGGGAGGGGGAACACTGAAGCTTTCTTT. Its protein product is CASSPPGTGRGNTEAFF.

The rearrangement joins TRBV5-1 to TRBJ1-4; D call uncertain. From germline, CDR1 is SGHRS and CDR2 YFSETQ. The V gene lost 2 bases and the J gene lost 5 bases, with 7 bases spanning the gap. The CDR3 has 13 residues. CDR3 nucleotide sequence: TGCGCCAGCAGCTTTTACGGGAATGAAAAACTGTTTTTT. Its protein is CASSFYGNEKLFF.

The rearrangement joins TRBV7-9 to TRBJ2-3; 8 bases map to TRBD2. CDR3 length: 16 amino acids. Looked up from germline, CDR1 is SEHNR and CDR2 is FQNEAQ (reference sequence). Trimming at V came to 4 bases and at J to 0 bases, leaving 6 bases not matched to a gene. The CDR3 loop reads CASSSLAGSSTDTQYF. CDR3 nucleotide sequence: TGTGCCAGCAGCTCTCTAGCGGGTTCTAGCACAGATACGCAGTATTTT.

The chain employs TRBV5-1 and TRBJ1-1; 7 nucleotides align to TRBD1. V lost 3 bases, J lost 1 base, and 6 bases stayed unmatched. The CDR3 runs to 15 residues. Germline CDR1 SGHRS, CDR2 YFSETQ. The CDR3 spells CASSSTGTANTEAFF. CDR3 DNA sequence: TGCGCCAGCAGCTCTACCGGGACAGCGAACACTGAAGCTTTCTTT.

This chain's CDR3 is CASSIRGDQPQHF. In DNA, the CDR3 is TGTGCCAGTAGTATAAGGGGCGATCAGCCCCAGCATTTT. The gene calls are TRBV19 and TRBJ1-5; D is possibly TRBD1 (5 bases). The V end lost 2 bases, the J end lost 5 bases, and 7 bases lay between the germline ends. The CDR3 runs 13 residues. CDR1 LNHDA and CDR2 SQIVND come from the germline V gene (reference sequence).

The CDR3 DNA is TGTGCCAGCAGGGACAGGGCGGGCAATCAGCCCCAGCATTTT. It specifies CASRDRAGNQPQHF. This chain joins TRBV28 and TRBJ1-5, with TRBD1 identical over 8 bases. The germline CDR1 and CDR2 sequences are MDHEN and SYDVKM. Trimming at V came to 6 bases and at J to 2 bases, leaving 3 bases not matched to a gene. The CDR3 consists of 14 residues. Full variable domain (rest looked up from reference TRBV28 and TRBJ1-5): DVKVTQSSRYLVKRTGEKVFLECVQDMDHENMFWYRQDPGLGLRLIYFSYDVKMKEKGDIPEGYSVSREKKERFSLILESASTNQTSMYLCASRDRAGNQPQHFGDGTRLSIL.

A remark on this clone: This CDR3 is also generated by other DNA sequences in the sample. V and J are TRBV5-1 and TRBJ1-1, with 7 bases that match TRBD1. The CDR3 has 13 residues. CDR1 SGHRS and CDR2 YFSETQ come from the germline V gene. Trimming took 1 base from V and 4 from J; bases not matched to a gene: 1. The CDR3 here is CASSLPGGTEAFF. CDR3 coding DNA: TGCGCCAGCAGCTTGCCAGGGGGCACTGAAGCTTTCTTT. Looking up the rest from reference TRBV5-1 and TRBJ1-1 gives the full variable domain: KAGVTQTPRYLIKTRGQQVTLSCSPISGHRSVSWYQQTPGQGLQFLFEYFSETQRNKGNFPGRFSGRQFSNSRSEMNVSTLELGDSALYLCASSLPGGTEAFFGQGTRLTVV.

This chain connects TRBV6-5 to TRBJ2-1; 10 nucleotides align to TRBD2. V lost 6 bases to trimming and J lost 4 bases; unmatched junction nucleotides: 6. Per the germline V gene, CDR1 is MNHEY and CDR2 is SVGAGI. The CDR3 consists of 15 residues. The CDR3 reads CASRALAGNYNEQFF. In DNA form, the CDR3 reads TGTGCCAGCAGGGCACTAGCGGGAAATTACAATGAGCAGTTCTTC.

The chain couples TRBV24-1 to TRBJ2-7; 7 bases are shared with TRBD2. The ends lost 9 bases at V and 6 bases at J; junction bases unmatched: 7. This CDR3 contains 12 residues. The V gene's germline CDR1 is KGHDR and CDR2 SFDVKD. In DNA, the CDR3 is TGTGCCACCGCAAGCGGGAACGCCGAGCAGTACTTC. This sequence encodes CATASGNAEQYF.

The V and J genes are TRBV28 and TRBJ2-7; TRBD1 aligns across 8 bases. The CDR3 sequence is 14 residues long. Germline CDR1 and CDR2: MDHEN and SYDVKM. Trimming cost V 5 bases and J 6 bases; bases outside gene matches: 9. CDR3 sequence (DNA): TGTGCCAGCAGTGCGCCGGGACAGGCCAGCGAGCAGTACTTC. Its protein is CASSAPGQASEQYF. Full variable domain (missing parts from reference TRBV28 and TRBJ2-7): DVKVTQSSRYLVKRTGEKVFLECVQDMDHENMFWYRQDPGLGLRLIYFSYDVKMKEKGDIPEGYSVSREKKERFSLILESASTNQTSMYLCASSAPGQASEQYFGPGTRLTVT.

J is TRBJ1-6 and V is TRBV3-1 (or the pseudogene TRBV3-2); unclear D gene. V lost 3 bases and J lost 6, with 15 bases in between. CDR1 and CDR2 from the germline V gene are LGHDT and YNNKEL (reference sequence). The CDR3 loop spans 16 amino acids. The chain's CDR3 is CASSQLLAGGNSPLHF. DNA for the CDR3: TGTGCCAGCAGCCAGTTGCTCGCAGGTGGTAATTCACCCCTCCACTTT.

This rearrangement joins TRBV12-3 or TRBV12-4 to TRBJ1-1, with D possibly TRBD1 on 6 matching bases. The CDR3 totals 13 residues. Trimming took off 5 bases at V and 4 bases at J, with 11 bases between the two ends. The CDR3, as DNA: TGTGCCAGCAGTACCAGGGGTCGCACTGAAGCTTTCTTT. Translating gives CASSTRGRTEAFF.

The gene calls are TRBV6-1 and TRBJ1-2; D is possibly TRBD1 (6 bases). The ends were cut back, 3 bases at V and 4 bases at J, with 15 bases in the middle. Germline-derived CDR1 and CDR2 are MNHNS and SASEGT. There are 15 residues in the CDR3. DNA of the CDR3: TGTGCCAGCAGTGAGGTTGGACAGACCCTCTATGGCTACACCTTC. As protein: CASSEVGQTLYGYTF.

V is TRBV7-9 and J is TRBJ2-7, with 7 bases identical to TRBD2. V lost 1 base and J lost 3; bases outside the gene matches: 18. The CDR3 covers 19 residues. Germline V gene data show CDR1 as SEHNR and CDR2 as FQNEAQ (reference sequence). Here the CDR3 reads CASSLGPVAGEGRNYEQYF. CDR3 coding DNA: TGTGCCAGCAGCTTAGGTCCCGTCGCGGGAGAGGGAAGAAACTACGAGCAGTACTTC.

The chain links TRBV11-2 to TRBJ2-5; TRBD1 aligns across 8 bases. Germline CDR1 is SGHAT and CDR2 is FQNNGV. The CDR3 spans 16 residues. J lost 5 bases, V lost 5 bases, and 13 bases had no gene match. CDR3 bases: TGTGCCAGCAGCGCCTGGACAGGGACTGGCGTGGAGACCCAGTACTTC. Translating it yields CASSAWTGTGVETQYF.

V and J are TRBV7-9 and TRBJ2-1, with 12 positions matching TRBD2. The germline V gene has CDR1 SEHNR and CDR2 FQNEAQ (reference sequence). CDR3 length: 16 amino acids. J lost 2 bases, V lost 5 bases, and 4 bases had no gene match. In nucleotides, the CDR3 is TGTGCCAGCAGCCCCCGGACTAGCGGGACCTACAATGAGCAGTTCTTC. It is translated as CASSPRTSGTYNEQFF.

The V call is TRBV9, the J call TRBJ1-3, with D perhaps TRBD1 (6 bases). Germline lookup yields CDR1 SGDLS and CDR2 YYNGEE. This CDR3 is 15 amino acids long. V was cut by 3 bases and J by 0 bases, with 10 bases left in between. CDR3 nucleotide sequence: TGTGCCAGCAGCGCCGGACAGTTCTCTGGAAACACCATATATTTT. It encodes CASSAGQFSGNTIYF.

The chain joins TRBV2 to TRBJ1-1; D uncertain. This CDR3 is built from 14 residues. Trimming took off 0 bases at V and 3 bases at J, with 8 bases between the two ends. Looked up from germline, CDR1 is SNHLY and CDR2 is FYNNEI. The CDR3 region has the DNA TGTGCCAGCAGTGAAGCGCGAGGGTACACTGAAGCTTTCTTT. It specifies CASSEARGYTEAFF.

The chain joins TRBV18 to TRBJ2-3; possibly TRBD1 for D (6 bases). Germline assignment: CDR1 KGHSH and CDR2 LQKENI. Trimming removed 5 bases at V and 4 bases at J, with 16 bases between. The CDR3 loop spans 15 amino acids. In DNA, the CDR3 is TGTGCCAGCTCAGTCAAGGACAGCCCTCCAGATACGCAGTATTTT. This translates into CASSVKDSPPDTQYF.

The chain employs TRBV2 and TRBJ1-5; tentative D call: TRBD1 (6 bases). The CDR3 length is 13 residues. The V gene lost 6 bases and the J gene lost 6 bases, with 12 bases spanning the gap. Per germline, CDR1 SNHLY and CDR2 FYNNEI. The CDR3 reads CASSRDNFQPQHF. Here the CDR3 DNA reads TGTGCCAGCAGCCGGGACAACTTTCAGCCCCAGCATTTT.

This clone has just one count. CDR3 nucleotide sequence: TGTGCCACCAGCAGAAAAACAGGCCAGGTAGGGGGCCAGTACTTC. This codes for CATSRKTGQVGGQYF. The genes are TRBV15 and TRBJ2-5, with D perhaps matching TRBD1 (6 bases). CDR1 LNHNV and CDR2 YYDKDF come from the germline V gene (reference sequence). Deletions cut 2 bases from V and 10 bases from J, with 20 bases between. This CDR3 region has 15 residues. Filled out from reference TRBV15 and TRBJ2-5, the complete variable domain reads DAMVIQNPRYQVTQFGKPVTLSCSQTLNHNVMYWYQQKSSQAPKLLFHYYDKDFNNEADTPDNFQSRRPNTSFCFLDIRSPGLGDTAMYLCATSRKTGQVGGQYFGPGTRLLVL.